This T cell receptor beta chain was sequenced for a study of PD-1 blockade in mismatch repair-deficient tumors. Clones were read by immunoSEQ multiplex PCR, and TCRdb kept only the in-frame ones, dropping some. The sample carries roughly 15,000 clones, 80% to 85% recorded once. CDR1 is LGHNA, CDR2 YNFKEQ, per germline. V dropped 0 bases and J dropped 4 bases, with 12 bases sitting between them. The CDR3 spans 15 residues. The TCR sequence derives from an adult with mismatch repair-deficient cancer. This sample comprised PBMCs, obtained 4 weeks after starting pembrolizumab. The gene calls are TRBV4-2 and TRBJ1-2, with D unclear. The chain's CDR3 is CASSQDGGRGYGYTF. CDR3 DNA: TGTGCCAGCAGCCAAGACGGAGGGAGAGGCTATGGCTACACCTTC.